This entry lists 4 T cell receptor beta chains sequenced from one sample in a study of neurological immune-mediated disorders. MiXCR was run by TCRdb on the 5' RACE reads, yielding one entry per CDR3 protein. The sample has 27,000 or so distinct CDR3 sequences; roughly 20% are singletons. The sequencing sample was made of PBMCs. All receptors come from a woman aged 60-75 years in good health.

The table lists this clonotype with many counts. V gene TRBV14 combines with J gene TRBJ2-1; 8 bases map to TRBD2. Germline CDR1 and CDR2: SGHDN and FVKESK. CDR3 size: 15 residues. Trimming at V came to 8 bases and at J to 8 bases, leaving 14 bases not matched to a gene. Written as DNA, the CDR3 is TGTGCCAGCCAGGAGGGGACTAGTTTAATCGATGAGCAGTTCTTC. Translated, it gives CASQEGTSLIDEQFF.

This chain connects TRBV28 to TRBJ1-1; D gene unclear. Per the germline V gene, CDR1 is MDHEN and CDR2 is SYDVKM. CDR3 length: 16 amino acids. Deletions cut 3 bases from V and 0 bases from J, with 14 bases between. The CDR3 coding sequence is TGTGCCAGCAGTTTCCCCCAGGCGGCGATGAACACTGAAGCTTTCTTT. Protein sequence: CASSFPQAAMNTEAFF.

In the case of this clonotype: This may be a read error, as it is one base from a much larger clone. The chain recombines TRBV2 with TRBJ1-4, with no clear D. The CDR3 runs 14 residues. CDR1 and CDR2 (germline): SNHLY, FYNNEI. The DNA for the CDR3 is TGTGTCAGCAGTTTGGCAGGCGGAAATGAAAAACTGTTTTTT. This sequence encodes CVSSLAGGNEKLFF. Using reference TRBV2 and TRBJ1-4 for the parts outside the CDR3, the full variable domain is EPEVTQTPSHQVTQMGQEVILRCVPISNHLYFYWYRQILGQKVEFLVSFYNNEISEKSEIFDDQFSVERPDGSNFTLKIRSTKLEDSAMYFCVSSLAGGNEKLFFGSGTQLSVL.

The rearrangement links TRBV3-1 to TRBJ2-1; D remains unclear. V was clipped by 3 bases and J by 3 bases, with 6 bases between them. Germline-derived CDR1 and CDR2 are LGHDT and YNNKEL (reference sequence). The CDR3 extends over 13 amino acids. The CDR3 nucleotides are TGTGCCAGCAGCCACCCTAGCTACAATGAGCAGTTCTTC. This translates into CASSHPSYNEQFF.